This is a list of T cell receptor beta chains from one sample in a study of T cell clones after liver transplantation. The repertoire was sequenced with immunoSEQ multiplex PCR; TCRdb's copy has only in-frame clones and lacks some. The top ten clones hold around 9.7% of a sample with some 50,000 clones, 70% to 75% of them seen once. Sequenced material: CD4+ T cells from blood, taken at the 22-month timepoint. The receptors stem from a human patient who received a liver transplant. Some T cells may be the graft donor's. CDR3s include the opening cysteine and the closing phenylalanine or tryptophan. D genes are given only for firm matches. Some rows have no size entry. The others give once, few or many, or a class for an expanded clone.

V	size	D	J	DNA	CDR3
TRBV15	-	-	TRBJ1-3	TGTGCCACCAGCAGAGAGGTCACCAGAAACACCATATATTTT	CATSREVTRNTIYF
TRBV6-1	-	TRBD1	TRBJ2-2	TGTGCCAGCAGTGACTTGGGACAGACGAACACCGGGGAGCTGTTTTTT	CASSDLGQTNTGELFF
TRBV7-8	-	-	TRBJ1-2	TGTGCCAGCAGCTTAGCAAGCGCGAACTATGGCTACACCTTC	CASSLASANYGYTF
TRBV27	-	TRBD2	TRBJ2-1	TGTGCCAGCAGTTTGCCTAGCGGGGGGTACCGCCCCTCCTACAATGAGCAGTTCTTC	CASSLPSGGYRPSYNEQFF
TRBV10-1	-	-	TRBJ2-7	TGCGCCAGCAGTGAGGTACAGGGAAGGCCAGGGAGGGAGCAGTACTTC	CASSEVQGRPGREQYF
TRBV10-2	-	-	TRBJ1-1	TGCGCCAGCTACCACCCGGGGAAGAACACTGAAGCTTTCTTT	CASYHPGKNTEAFF
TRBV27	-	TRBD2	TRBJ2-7	TGTGCCAGCACCGAAAAATTCCTAGCGGGGGGGAACCACGAGCAGTACTTC	CASTEKFLAGGNHEQYF
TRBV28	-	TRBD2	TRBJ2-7	TGTGCCAGCAGTTCCTCCCAGACTAGCGGGAGCTCCTACGAGCAGTACTTC	CASSSSQTSGSSYEQYF
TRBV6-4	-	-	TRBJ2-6	TGTGCCAGCAGTGCTGGAAGCTCTGGGGCCAACGTCCTGACTTTC	CASSAGSSGANVLTF
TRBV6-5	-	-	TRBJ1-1	TGTGCCAGCAGTTACTCTAGGCCGGGGGACACTGAAGCTTTCTTT	CASSYSRPGDTEAFF
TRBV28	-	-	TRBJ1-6	TGTGCCAGCAGTGTTGGGGTTTCACCCCTCCACTTT	CASSVGVSPLHF
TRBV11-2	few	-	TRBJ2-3	TGTGCCAGCAGCTTAAATCCTAGTTTGGATACGCAGTATTTT	CASSLNPSLDTQYF
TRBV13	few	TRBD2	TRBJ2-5	TGTGCCAGCAGCCCCCCTGGTCCAGCGGGGGGCCAAGAGACCCAGTACTTC	CASSPPGPAGGQETQYF
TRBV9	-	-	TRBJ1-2	TGTGCCAGCAGCGCAACCAACTATGGCTACACCTTC	CASSATNYGYTF
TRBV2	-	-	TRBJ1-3	TGTGCCAGCAGTGCGGGCAGGGGTGGAAACACCATATATTTT	CASSAGRGGNTIYF
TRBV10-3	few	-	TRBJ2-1	TGTGCCAGCAGGCTCGGGGGAAACAATGAGCAGTTCTTC	CASRLGGNNEQFF
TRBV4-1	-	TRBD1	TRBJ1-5	TGCGCCAGCAGCCAGAACGACAGGGCTAGCAATCAGCCCCAGCATTTT	CASSQNDRASNQPQHF